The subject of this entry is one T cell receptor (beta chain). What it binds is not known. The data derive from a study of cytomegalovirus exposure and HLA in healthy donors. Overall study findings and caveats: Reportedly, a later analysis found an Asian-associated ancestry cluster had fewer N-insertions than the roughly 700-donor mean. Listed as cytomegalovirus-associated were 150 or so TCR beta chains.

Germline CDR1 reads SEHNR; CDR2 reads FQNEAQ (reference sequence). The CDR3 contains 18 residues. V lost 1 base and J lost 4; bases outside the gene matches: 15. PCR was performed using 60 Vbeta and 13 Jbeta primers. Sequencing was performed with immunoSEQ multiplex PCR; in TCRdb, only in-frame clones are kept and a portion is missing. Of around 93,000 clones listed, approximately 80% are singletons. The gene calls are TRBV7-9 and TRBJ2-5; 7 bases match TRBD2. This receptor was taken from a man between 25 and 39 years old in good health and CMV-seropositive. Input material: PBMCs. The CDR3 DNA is TGTGCCAGCAGCTTAGGCCGTGGCGCTAGCGGTGGACCAGAGACCCAGTACTTC. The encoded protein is CASSLGRGASGGPETQYF. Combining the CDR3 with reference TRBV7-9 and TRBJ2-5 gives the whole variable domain DTGVSQNPRHKITKRGQNVTFRCDPISEHNRLYWYRQTLGQGPEFLTYFQNEAQLEKSRLLSDRFSAERPKGSFSTLEIQRTEQGDSAMYLCASSLGRGASGGPETQYFGPGTRLLVL.